The 26 T cell receptor beta chains in this list originate from one sample, sequenced in a study of high-grade serous ovarian cancer treatment subgroups. The tumor samples were collected prior to definitive surgery or chemotherapy. Measured with immunoSEQ multiplex PCR; TCRdb has only the in-frame clones, and not every one. The sample carries around 6,800 clones, around 80% recorded once. Source material: tumor tissue. Receptor source: a human donor with high-grade serous ovarian cancer.

The gene calls are TRBV10-3 and TRBJ2-5; 9 bases fit TRBD2. This CDR3 region has 13 residues. After removal of 7 bases from V and 4 bases from J, the junction contained 4 bases not matched to a gene. The V gene's germline CDR1 is ENHRY and CDR2 SYGVKD. The CDR3 coding sequence is TGTGCCATCAAAGCGGGAGGTGGAGAGACCCAGTACTTC. Protein sequence: CAIKAGGGETQYF.

This clone has more than one count but fewer than ten. The chain uses TRBV5-4 and TRBJ2-2; 11 positions match TRBD2. This CDR3 spans 17 amino acids. CDR1 and CDR2 (germline): SGHNT, YYREEE (reference sequence). The J segment lost 6 bases and the V segment lost 5 bases, leaving 12 bases of the junction unmatched. Here the CDR3 reads CASRGGLAGGNAGELFF. The CDR3 bases are TGTGCCAGCAGGGGGGGTCTAGCGGGAGGTAACGCCGGGGAGCTGTTTTTT.

This clone was found a few times. The chain combines TRBV2 with TRBJ1-4; weak D call: TRBD1 (5 bases). Germline CDR1 SNHLY, CDR2 FYNNEI. This CDR3 is 15 amino acids long. V was trimmed by 1 base and J by 3 bases, leaving 9 bases between them. The CDR3 sequence: CASSEEARANEKLFF. In DNA, the CDR3 is TGTGCCAGCAGTGAAGAGGCCAGGGCTAATGAAAAACTGTTTTTT.

V is TRBV5-1 and J is TRBJ1-1; TRBD1 might be the D (5 bases). This CDR3 has 15 amino acids. Germline lookup yields CDR1 SGHRS and CDR2 YFSETQ. V was trimmed by 0 bases and J by 3 bases, leaving 12 bases between them. The CDR3 nucleotides are TGCGCCAGCAGCTTGGGGCAGGGTTGGGACACTGAAGCTTTCTTT. Encoded protein: CASSLGQGWDTEAFF.

Here the CDR3 DNA reads TGTGCCAGCAGTCGACAAGGGCTTCGCGGGGAGCTGTTTTTT. It encodes CASSRQGLRGELFF. This chain connects TRBV28 to TRBJ2-2, with D unclear. With 5 bases removed from V and 7 bases from J, the gap between germline ends came to 14 bases. Germline V gene lookup returns CDR1 MDHEN and CDR2 SYDVKM. The CDR3 runs 14 residues. Using reference TRBV28 and TRBJ2-2 for the parts outside the CDR3, the full variable domain is DVKVTQSSRYLVKRTGEKVFLECVQDMDHENMFWYRQDPGLGLRLIYFSYDVKMKEKGDIPEGYSVSREKKERFSLILESASTNQTSMYLCASSRQGLRGELFFGEGSRLTVL.

This clone was seen only once. This chain connects TRBV5-1 to TRBJ1-2, with D perhaps TRBD1 (6 bases). V dropped 0 bases and J dropped 11 bases, with 11 bases sitting between them. CDR1 is SGHRS and CDR2 is YFSETQ in the germline V gene. The CDR3 is made up of 12 amino acids. The CDR3: CASSLDQGSYTF. CDR3 coding DNA: TGCGCCAGCAGCTTGGACCAGGGGAGTTACACCTTC.

The J gene is TRBJ2-5, the V gene TRBV2, with 8 bases fitting TRBD1. V lost 5 bases to trimming and J lost 5 bases; unmatched junction nucleotides: 7. Looked up from germline, CDR1 is SNHLY and CDR2 is FYNNEI. The CDR3 sequence is 14 residues long. The CDR3 DNA sequence: TGTGCCAGCAGTACCGGACAGGGTGGGGAGACCCAGTACTTC. Protein sequence: CASSTGQGGETQYF.

V gene TRBV21-1 combines with J gene TRBJ2-1; TRBD2, the table's D call, lacks a check against the DNA. TRBV21-1 is a documented pseudogene. The CDR3 has 14 residues. The CDR3 loop reads CHESGVGSYNEQFF. Written as DNA, the CDR3 is TGTCACGAATCGGGGGTCGGCTCCTACAATGAGCAGTTCTTC.

CDR3 nucleotides: TGTGCCAGCAGTTTCGGGACAGGAGCGGTTTACACCTTC. This gives the protein CASSFGTGAVYTF. V is TRBV6-5 and J is TRBJ1-2; 8 positions agree with TRBD1. The CDR3 is 13 amino acids. Germline CDR1 reads MNHEY; CDR2 reads SVGAGI. Trimming at V came to 4 bases and at J to 11 bases, leaving 9 bases not matched to a gene.

This sequence joins TRBV5-4 and TRBJ1-1; D is possibly TRBD1 (5 bases). CDR3 length equals 14 residues. Trimming shortened V by 4 bases and J by 4 bases, and 14 bases separated the two germline ends. Per germline, CDR1 SGHNT and CDR2 YYREEE (reference sequence). The CDR3 reads CASSGGVWGTEAFF. The CDR3 DNA follows: TGTGCCAGCAGCGGAGGGGTTTGGGGCACTGAAGCTTTCTTT.

Here the CDR3 DNA reads TGTGCCAGCCGAGGGGGGGGCACAGATACGCAGTATTTT. It translates to CASRGGGTDTQYF. This chain joins TRBV11-2 and TRBJ2-3; TRBD2 is a possible D gene (7 bases). With 8 bases removed from V and 1 base from J, the gap between germline ends came to 10 bases. This CDR3 is 13 amino acids long. Germline lookup yields CDR1 SGHAT and CDR2 FQNNGV.

The genes are TRBV10-2 and TRBJ2-5; 11 bases fit TRBD1. V lost 3 bases to trimming and J lost 11 bases; unmatched junction nucleotides: 8. The germline gives CDR1 WSHSY, CDR2 SAAADI. The CDR3 spans 14 residues. CDR3 sequence (DNA): TGCGCCAGCAGTGACGGGACAGGGGGGGAAAAGCAGTACTTC. Encoded protein: CASSDGTGGEKQYF.

This sequence joins TRBV7-9 and TRBJ2-1; unclear D gene. The CDR3 contains 12 residues. Germline values: CDR1 SEHNR, CDR2 FQNEAQ (reference sequence). V was shortened by 2 bases and J by 10 bases, with 9 bases between the two germline ends. In DNA, the CDR3 is TGTGCCAGCAGCTTACCAGTTCGAGAGCAGTTCTTC. This sequence encodes CASSLPVREQFF. Complete variable domain (other parts from reference TRBV7-9 and TRBJ2-1): DTGVSQNPRHKITKRGQNVTFRCDPISEHNRLYWYRQTLGQGPEFLTYFQNEAQLEKSRLLSDRFSAERPKGSFSTLEIQRTEQGDSAMYLCASSLPVREQFFGPGTRLTVL.

The chain carries TRBV15 and TRBJ1-1, with 10 bases lining up with TRBD1. The CDR3 has 17 residues. Trimming took 2 bases from V and 0 from J; bases not matched to a gene: 6. The V gene's germline CDR1 is LNHNV and CDR2 YYDKDF (reference sequence). As DNA, the CDR3 is TGTGCCACCAGCAGACCAGGGACAGGGGTGCTGAACACTGAAGCTTTCTTT. This codes for CATSRPGTGVLNTEAFF.

The J gene is TRBJ1-1, the V gene TRBV6-4; D possibly corresponds to TRBD1 (6 bases). This CDR3 is built from 13 residues. Per the germline V gene, CDR1 is MRHNA and CDR2 is SNTAGT. With 9 bases removed from V and 4 bases from J, the gap between germline ends came to 15 bases. The CDR3 sequence: CASRQTGGTEAFF. The CDR3 bases are TGTGCCAGTAGACAGACAGGTGGCACTGAAGCTTTCTTT.

This chain uses TRBV10-3 with TRBJ2-3, with 7 bases identical to TRBD1. V lost 8 bases and J lost 1; bases outside the gene matches: 0. This CDR3 has 12 residues. Germline CDR1 ENHRY, CDR2 SYGVKD. The CDR3 reads CAIGTGTDTQYF. CDR3 sequence (DNA): TGTGCCATCGGGACAGGCACAGATACGCAGTATTTT.

The chain links TRBV5-1 to TRBJ2-3; D perhaps matches TRBD1 (6 bases). Germline lookup yields CDR1 SGHRS and CDR2 YFSETQ. Trimming shortened V by 8 bases and J by 2 bases, and 15 bases separated the two germline ends. The CDR3 is 14 residues long. The CDR3 sequence is CASYQGWDTDTQYF. CDR3 nucleotides: TGCGCCAGTTATCAGGGGTGGGACACAGATACGCAGTATTTT.

The J gene is TRBJ1-1, the V gene TRBV6-5; 7 nucleotides align to TRBD1. V trimming: 5 bases; J trimming: 8 bases; junction bases outside the gene matches: 11. Germline V gene lookup returns CDR1 MNHEY and CDR2 SVGAGI. The CDR3 spans 14 residues. CDR3 region: CASSILTGTAEAFF. CDR3 in DNA: TGTGCCAGCAGTATTTTGACCGGGACAGCAGAAGCTTTCTTT.

This sequence joins TRBV6-5 and TRBJ1-2; 8 bases line up with TRBD1. The CDR3 sequence is 15 residues long. Germline CDR1 and CDR2: MNHEY and SVGAGI. Germline trimming cut 4 bases from V and 6 bases from J; bases unmatched to any gene: 10. The CDR3 loop reads CASSSLRTGRNGYTF. CDR3 DNA sequence: TGTGCCAGCAGTTCCCTTAGGACAGGGCGGAATGGCTACACCTTC.

The V call is TRBV18, the J call TRBJ2-7; possibly TRBD1 for D (6 bases). Trimming left V 4 bases short and J 2 bases short, with 15 bases between. Germline V CDR1 and CDR2: KGHSH, LQKENI. There are 15 residues in the CDR3. The CDR3 coding sequence is TGTGCCAGCTCACGGGGACACCCTAAGACCTACGAGCAGTACTTC. Protein product: CASSRGHPKTYEQYF.

This sequence joins TRBV28 and TRBJ1-5; a possible D gene is TRBD1 (6 bases). Trimming removed 7 bases from V and 10 bases from J, with 14 bases in between. This CDR3 is 12 amino acids long. Germline CDR1 and CDR2: MDHEN and SYDVKM. The CDR3 here is CASTAPRGPQHF. The DNA of the CDR3 is TGTGCCAGCACCGCCCCCAGGGGACCCCAGCATTTT.

This sequence joins TRBV19 and TRBJ1-1; D ambiguous. V lost 7 bases to trimming and J lost 0 bases, with 15 bases between them. Germline CDR1 and CDR2: LNHDA and SQIVND (reference sequence). The CDR3 loop spans 15 amino acids. CDR3 nucleotide sequence: TGTGCCAGTAAGAGGCGAAAGGTCATGAACACTGAAGCTTTCTTT. Translated: CASKRRKVMNTEAFF.

The V call is TRBV15, the J call TRBJ2-1; the D is unclear. The CDR3 loop spans 14 amino acids. The germline gives CDR1 LNHNV, CDR2 YYDKDF (reference sequence). V was clipped by 3 bases and J by 3 bases, with 9 bases between them. CDR3 residues: CATSSDGNYNEQFF. The CDR3 bases are TGTGCCACCAGCAGTGACGGCAACTACAATGAGCAGTTCTTC.

The genes are TRBV7-9 and TRBJ1-4; 7 positions agree with TRBD1. The CDR3 covers 14 residues. The J segment lost 4 bases and the V segment lost 4 bases, leaving 3 bases of the junction unmatched. From germline, CDR1 is SEHNR and CDR2 FQNEAQ (reference sequence). CDR3 nucleotides: TGTGCCAGCAGCTCCAGGGGGGGTAATGAAAAACTGTTTTTT. This sequence encodes CASSSRGGNEKLFF. Full variable domain (remainder filled in from reference TRBV7-9 and TRBJ1-4): DTGVSQNPRHKITKRGQNVTFRCDPISEHNRLYWYRQTLGQGPEFLTYFQNEAQLEKSRLLSDRFSAERPKGSFSTLEIQRTEQGDSAMYLCASSSRGGNEKLFFGSGTQLSVL.

A single count supports this clone. CDR3 nucleotide sequence: TGTGCCAGCAGCTGGAAAACAGGGCCGGACCCCTACGAGCAGTACTTC. Translating gives CASSWKTGPDPYEQYF. The chain is built from TRBV5-6 and TRBJ2-7; tentative D call: TRBD1 (6 bases). The V gene's germline CDR1 is SGHDT and CDR2 YYEEEE. Trimming took 3 bases from V and 2 from J, leaving 18 bases between them. This CDR3 is built from 16 residues.

The rearrangement joins TRBV6-1 to TRBJ2-1; D uncertain. Germline V CDR1 and CDR2: MNHNS, SASEGT. The CDR3 is 16 residues long. V shed 0 bases and J shed 2 bases, with 11 bases lying between them. The CDR3 loop is CASSEAAIRTYNEQFF. The CDR3 bases are TGTGCCAGCAGTGAAGCAGCCATACGGACCTACAATGAGCAGTTCTTC.